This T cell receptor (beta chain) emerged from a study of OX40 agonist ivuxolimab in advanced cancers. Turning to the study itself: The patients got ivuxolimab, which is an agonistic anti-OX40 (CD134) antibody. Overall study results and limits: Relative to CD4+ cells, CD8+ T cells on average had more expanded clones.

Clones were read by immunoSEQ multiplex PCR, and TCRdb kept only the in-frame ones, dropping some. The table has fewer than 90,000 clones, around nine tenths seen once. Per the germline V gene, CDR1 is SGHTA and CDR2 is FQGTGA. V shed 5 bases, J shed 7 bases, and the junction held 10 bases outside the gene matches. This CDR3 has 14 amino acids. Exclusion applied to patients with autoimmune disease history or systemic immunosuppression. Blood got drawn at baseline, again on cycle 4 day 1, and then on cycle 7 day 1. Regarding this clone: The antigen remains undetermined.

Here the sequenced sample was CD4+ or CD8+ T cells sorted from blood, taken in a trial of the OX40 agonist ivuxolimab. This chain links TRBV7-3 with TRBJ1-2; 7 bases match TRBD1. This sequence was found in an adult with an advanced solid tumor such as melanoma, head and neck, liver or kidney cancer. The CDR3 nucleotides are TGTGCCAGCAGCCCCCCCGGGGACAGAGGTGGCTACACCTTC. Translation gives CASSPPGDRGGYTF.